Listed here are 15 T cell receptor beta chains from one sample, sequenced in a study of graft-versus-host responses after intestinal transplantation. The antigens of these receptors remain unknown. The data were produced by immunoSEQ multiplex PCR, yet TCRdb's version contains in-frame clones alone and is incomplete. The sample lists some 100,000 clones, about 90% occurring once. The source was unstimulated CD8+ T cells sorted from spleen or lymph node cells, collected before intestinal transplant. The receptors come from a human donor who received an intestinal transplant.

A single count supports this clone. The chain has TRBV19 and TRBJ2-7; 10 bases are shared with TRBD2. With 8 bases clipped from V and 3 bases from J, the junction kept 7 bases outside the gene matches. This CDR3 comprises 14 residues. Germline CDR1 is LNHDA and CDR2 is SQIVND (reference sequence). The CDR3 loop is CASSSGLADYEQYF. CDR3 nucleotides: TGTGCCAGTTCCTCCGGACTAGCGGACTACGAGCAGTACTTC.

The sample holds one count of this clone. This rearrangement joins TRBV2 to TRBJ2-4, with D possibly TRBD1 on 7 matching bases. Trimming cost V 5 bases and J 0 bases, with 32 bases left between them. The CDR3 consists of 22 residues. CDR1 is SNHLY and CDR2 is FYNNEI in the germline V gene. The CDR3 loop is CASSRPPPTGSGGQPAKNIQYF. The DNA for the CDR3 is TGTGCCAGCAGTCGACCCCCACCGACAGGGTCCGGGGGCCAGCCAGCCAAAAACATTCAGTACTTC.

CDR3 nucleotides: TGTGCCAGCAGCGAGACGTCCTTCTACGAGCAGTACTTC. It translates to CASSETSFYEQYF. The chain links TRBV5-5 to TRBJ2-7, with D hard to call. Trimming pared 4 bases from V and 3 bases from J, leaving 11 bases between. The CDR3 is 13 residues long. Per the germline V gene, CDR1 is SGHKS and CDR2 is YYEKEE (reference sequence).

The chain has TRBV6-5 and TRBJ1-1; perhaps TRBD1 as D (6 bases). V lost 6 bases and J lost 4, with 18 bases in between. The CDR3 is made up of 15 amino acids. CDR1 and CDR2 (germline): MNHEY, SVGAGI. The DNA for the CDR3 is TGTGCCAGCAGAGAAAGGGACACCGCTATCACTGAAGCTTTCTTT. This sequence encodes CASRERDTAITEAFF.

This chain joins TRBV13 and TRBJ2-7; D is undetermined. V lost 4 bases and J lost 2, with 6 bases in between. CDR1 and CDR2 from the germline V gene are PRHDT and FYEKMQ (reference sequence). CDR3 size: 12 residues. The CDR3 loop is CASSSSPYEQYF. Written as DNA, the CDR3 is TGTGCCAGCAGCTCCTCGCCCTACGAGCAGTACTTC.

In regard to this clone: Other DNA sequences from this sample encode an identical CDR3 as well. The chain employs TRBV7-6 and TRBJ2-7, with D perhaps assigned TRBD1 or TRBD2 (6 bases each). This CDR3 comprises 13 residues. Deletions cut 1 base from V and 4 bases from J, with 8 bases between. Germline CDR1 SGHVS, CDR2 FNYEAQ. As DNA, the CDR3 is TGTGCCAGCAGCTTAGAAGGGGGGTACGAGCAGTACTTC. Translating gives CASSLEGGYEQYF. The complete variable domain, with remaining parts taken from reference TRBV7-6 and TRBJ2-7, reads GAGVSQSPRYKVTKRGQDVALRCDPISGHVSLYWYRQALGQGPEFLTYFNYEAQQDKSGLPNDRFSAERPEGSISTLTIQRTEQRDSAMYRCASSLEGGYEQYFGPGTRLTVT.

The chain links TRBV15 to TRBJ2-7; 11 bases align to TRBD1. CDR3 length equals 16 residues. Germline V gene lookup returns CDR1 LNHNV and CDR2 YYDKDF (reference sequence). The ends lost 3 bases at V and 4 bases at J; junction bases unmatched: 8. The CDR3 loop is CATSSVRDRGLYEQYF. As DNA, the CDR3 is TGTGCCACCAGCAGCGTAAGGGACAGGGGGTTGTACGAGCAGTACTTC.

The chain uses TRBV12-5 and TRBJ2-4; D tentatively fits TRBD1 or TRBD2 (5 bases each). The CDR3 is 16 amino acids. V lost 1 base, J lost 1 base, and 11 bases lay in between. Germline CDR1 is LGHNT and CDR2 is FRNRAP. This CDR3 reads CASGLDRDGAKNIQYF. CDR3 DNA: TGTGCTAGTGGTTTGGATAGGGACGGGGCCAAAAACATTCAGTACTTC.

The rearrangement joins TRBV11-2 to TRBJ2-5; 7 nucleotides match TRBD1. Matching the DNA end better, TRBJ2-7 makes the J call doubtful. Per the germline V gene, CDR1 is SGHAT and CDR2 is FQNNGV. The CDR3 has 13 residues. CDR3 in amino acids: CASSSGGTYEQYF. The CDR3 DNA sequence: TGTGCCAGCAGCTCAGGGGGTACCTACGAGCAGTACTTC.

The CDR3 nucleotides read TGTGCCAGCAGCTTAGCGGAACAAAAGACTCTCAATGAGCAGTTCTTC. It yields the protein CASSLAEQKTLNEQFF. The J gene is TRBJ2-1, the V gene TRBV7-9; D gene unclear. Trimming took off 0 bases at V and 6 bases at J, with 15 bases between the two ends. The germline CDR1 and CDR2 sequences are SEHNR and FQNEAQ (reference sequence). The CDR3 totals 16 residues.

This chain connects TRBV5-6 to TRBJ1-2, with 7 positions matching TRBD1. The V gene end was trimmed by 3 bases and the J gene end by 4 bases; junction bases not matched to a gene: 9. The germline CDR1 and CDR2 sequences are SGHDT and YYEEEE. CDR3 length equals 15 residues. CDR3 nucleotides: TGTGCCAGCAGCTCTCTTCCAGGGGGGGTCTATGGCTACACCTTC. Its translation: CASSSLPGGVYGYTF.

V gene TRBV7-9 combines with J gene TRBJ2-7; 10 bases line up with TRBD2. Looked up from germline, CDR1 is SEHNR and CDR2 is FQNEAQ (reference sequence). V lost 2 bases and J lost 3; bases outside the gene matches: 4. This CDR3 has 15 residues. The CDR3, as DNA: TGTGCCAGCAGCTTATTAGCGGGGGGCTACTACGAGCAGTACTTC. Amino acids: CASSLLAGGYYEQYF. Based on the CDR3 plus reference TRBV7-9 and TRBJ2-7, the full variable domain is DTGVSQNPRHKITKRGQNVTFRCDPISEHNRLYWYRQTLGQGPEFLTYFQNEAQLEKSRLLSDRFSAERPKGSFSTLEIQRTEQGDSAMYLCASSLLAGGYYEQYFGPGTRLTVT.

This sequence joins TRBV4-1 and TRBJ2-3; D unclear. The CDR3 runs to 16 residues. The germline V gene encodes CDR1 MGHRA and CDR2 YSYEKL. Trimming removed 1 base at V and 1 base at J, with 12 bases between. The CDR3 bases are TGCGCCAGCAGCCAAGTGTGGGCCATTGGCACAGATACGCAGTATTTT. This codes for CASSQVWAIGTDTQYF.

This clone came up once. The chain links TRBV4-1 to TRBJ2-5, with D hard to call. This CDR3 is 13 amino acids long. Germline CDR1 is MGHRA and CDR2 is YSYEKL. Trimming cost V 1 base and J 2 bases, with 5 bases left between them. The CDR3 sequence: CASSQGPQETQYF. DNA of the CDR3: TGCGCCAGCAGCCAAGGACCGCAAGAGACCCAGTACTTC.

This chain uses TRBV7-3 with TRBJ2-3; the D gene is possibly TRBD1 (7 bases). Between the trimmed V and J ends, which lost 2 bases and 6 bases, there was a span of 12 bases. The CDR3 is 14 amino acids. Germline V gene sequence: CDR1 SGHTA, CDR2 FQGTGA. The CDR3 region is CASSLQGGVDTQYF. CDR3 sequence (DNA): TGTGCCAGCAGCTTACAGGGGGGAGTCGATACGCAGTATTTT.